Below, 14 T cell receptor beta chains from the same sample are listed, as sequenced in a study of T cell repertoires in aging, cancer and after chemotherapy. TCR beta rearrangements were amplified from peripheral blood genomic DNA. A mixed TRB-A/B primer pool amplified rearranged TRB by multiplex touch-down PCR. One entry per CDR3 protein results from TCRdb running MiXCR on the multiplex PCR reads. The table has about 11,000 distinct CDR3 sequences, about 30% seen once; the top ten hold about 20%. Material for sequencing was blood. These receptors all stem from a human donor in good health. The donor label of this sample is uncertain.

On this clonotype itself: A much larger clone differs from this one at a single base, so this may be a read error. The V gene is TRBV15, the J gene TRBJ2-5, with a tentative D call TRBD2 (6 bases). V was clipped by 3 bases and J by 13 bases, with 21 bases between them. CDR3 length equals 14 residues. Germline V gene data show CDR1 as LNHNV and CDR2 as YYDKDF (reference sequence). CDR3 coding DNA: TGTGCCACCAGCAGGTCCGGGATTAGCGGTAGGGGGTACTTC. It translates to CATSRSGISGRGYF. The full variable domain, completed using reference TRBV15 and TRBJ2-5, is DAMVIQNPRYQVTQFGKPVTLSCSQTLNHNVMYWYQQKSSQAPKLLFHYYDKDFNNEADTPDNFQSRRPNTSFCFLDIRSPGLGDTAMYLCATSRSGISGRGYFGPGTRLLVL.

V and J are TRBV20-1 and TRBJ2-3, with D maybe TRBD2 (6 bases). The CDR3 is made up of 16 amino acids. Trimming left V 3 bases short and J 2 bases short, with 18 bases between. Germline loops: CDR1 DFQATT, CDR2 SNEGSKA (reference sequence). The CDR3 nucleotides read TGCAGTGCTAGGCGGGACTGGGAGGAATACACAGATACGCAGTATTTT. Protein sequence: CSARRDWEEYTDTQYF.

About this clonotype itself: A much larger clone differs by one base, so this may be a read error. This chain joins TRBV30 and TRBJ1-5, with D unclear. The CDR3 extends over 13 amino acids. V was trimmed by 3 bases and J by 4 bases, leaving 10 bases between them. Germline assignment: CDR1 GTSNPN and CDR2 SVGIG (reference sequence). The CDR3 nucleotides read TGTGCCTGGAGAGGCAAGCGTAATCAGCCCCAGCATTTT. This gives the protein CAWRGKRNQPQHF.

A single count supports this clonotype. DNA of the CDR3: TGCGCCAGCAGCTCCGGGACAGCGAACACTGAAGCTTTCTTT. Protein: CASSSGTANTEAFF. The chain uses TRBV5-1 and TRBJ1-1, with TRBD1 matching 7 bases. J was trimmed by 1 base and V by 3 bases; bases with no gene match: 3. Germline assignment: CDR1 SGHRS and CDR2 YFSETQ. The CDR3 sequence is 14 residues long.

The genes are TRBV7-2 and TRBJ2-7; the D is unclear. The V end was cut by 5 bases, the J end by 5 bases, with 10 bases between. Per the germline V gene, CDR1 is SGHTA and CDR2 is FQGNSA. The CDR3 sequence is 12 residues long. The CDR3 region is CASSPSVDEQYF. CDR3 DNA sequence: TGTGCCAGCAGCCCATCGGTAGACGAGCAGTACTTC.

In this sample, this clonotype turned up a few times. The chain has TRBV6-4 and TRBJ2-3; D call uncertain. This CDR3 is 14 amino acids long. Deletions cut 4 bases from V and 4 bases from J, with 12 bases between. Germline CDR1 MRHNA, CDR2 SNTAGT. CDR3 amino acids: CASSGTQDADTQYF. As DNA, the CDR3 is TGTGCCAGCAGTGGTACCCAAGACGCAGATACGCAGTATTTT.

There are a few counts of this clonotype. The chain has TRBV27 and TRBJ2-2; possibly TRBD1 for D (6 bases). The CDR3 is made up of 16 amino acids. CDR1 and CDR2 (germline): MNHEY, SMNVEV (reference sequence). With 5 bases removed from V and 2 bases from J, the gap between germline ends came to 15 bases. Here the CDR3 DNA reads TGTGCCAGCAGTAAGAACCGGGACACCAACACCGGGGAGCTGTTTTTT. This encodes CASSKNRDTNTGELFF.

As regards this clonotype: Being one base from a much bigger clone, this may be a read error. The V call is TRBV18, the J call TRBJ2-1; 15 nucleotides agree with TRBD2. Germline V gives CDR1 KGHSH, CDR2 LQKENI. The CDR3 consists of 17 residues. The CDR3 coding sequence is TGTGCCAGCTCACCACCGGGACTAGCGGGGGGACCCAATGAGCAGATCTTC. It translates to CASSPPGLAGGPNEQIF.

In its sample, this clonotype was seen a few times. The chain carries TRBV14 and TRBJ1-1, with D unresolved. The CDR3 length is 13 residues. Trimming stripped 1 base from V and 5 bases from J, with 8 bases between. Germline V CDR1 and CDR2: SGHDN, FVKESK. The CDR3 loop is CASSQVIGTEAFF. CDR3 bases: TGTGCCAGCAGCCAAGTAATTGGGACTGAAGCTTTCTTT.

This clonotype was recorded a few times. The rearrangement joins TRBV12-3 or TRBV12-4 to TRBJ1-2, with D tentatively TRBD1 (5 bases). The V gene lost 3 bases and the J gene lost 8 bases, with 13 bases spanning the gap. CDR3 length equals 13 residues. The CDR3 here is CASSFFQGDGYTF. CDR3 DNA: TGTGCCAGCAGTTTCTTCCAGGGAGACGGCTACACCTTC.

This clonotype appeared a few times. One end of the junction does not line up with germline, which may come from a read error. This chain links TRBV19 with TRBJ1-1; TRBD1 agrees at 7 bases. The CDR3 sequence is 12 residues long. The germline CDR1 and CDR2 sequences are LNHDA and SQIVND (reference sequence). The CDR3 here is CASSMGQFSPTF. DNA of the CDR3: TGTGCCAGTAGTATGGGACAGTTTTCGCCGACTTTT.

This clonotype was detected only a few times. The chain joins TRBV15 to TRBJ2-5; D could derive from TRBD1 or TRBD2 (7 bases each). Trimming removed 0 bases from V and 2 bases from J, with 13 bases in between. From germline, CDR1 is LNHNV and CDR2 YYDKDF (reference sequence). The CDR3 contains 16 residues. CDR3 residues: CATSRDLRGGQETQYF. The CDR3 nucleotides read TGTGCCACCAGCAGAGATCTCAGGGGGGGGCAAGAGACCCAGTACTTC.

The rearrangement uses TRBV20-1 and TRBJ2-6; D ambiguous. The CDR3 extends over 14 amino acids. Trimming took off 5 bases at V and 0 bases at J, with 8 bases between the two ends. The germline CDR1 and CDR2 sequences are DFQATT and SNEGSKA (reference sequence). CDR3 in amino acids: CSAPPSSGANVLTF. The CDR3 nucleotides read TGCAGTGCTCCCCCGAGCTCTGGGGCCAACGTCCTGACTTTC.

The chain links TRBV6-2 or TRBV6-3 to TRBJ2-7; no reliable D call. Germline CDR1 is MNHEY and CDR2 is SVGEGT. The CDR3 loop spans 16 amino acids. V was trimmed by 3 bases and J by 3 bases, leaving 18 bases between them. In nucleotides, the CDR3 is TGTGCCAGCAGTTATGGTTTAGGTGGAAATCTCTACGAGCAGTACTTC. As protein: CASSYGLGGNLYEQYF.